The sequence of this TCR beta chain was determined in a study of CD8+ T cells in alopecia areata. Turning to the study itself: Treated patients were dosed with oral tofacitinib, taking 5 to 10 mg twice daily.

Points on this clone: Its antigen is undetermined.

As to treatment: oral pan-JAK inhibitor, 5-10 mg twice daily. As the sequencing template, cDNA was produced by extracting RNA and reverse transcribing it. TCRdb's table, derived via immunoSEQ multiplex PCR, lists solely in-frame clones and lacks some. The sample lists about 290,000 clones; over 45% were seen once. Study-level points and caveats: Tofacitinib significantly reduced both scalp clonality and expanded CD8+ clones among the top 100.

V dropped 1 base and J dropped 8; count of bases not matched to a gene: 7. The length of the CDR3 is 14 residues. Germline V gives CDR1 SGHNT, CDR2 YYREEE (reference sequence). The receptor's source is a human donor with alopecia areata. The material sequenced was CD4+ T cells sorted from blood, taken at week 24, from a patient treated with tofacitinib. The chain is built from TRBV5-4 and TRBJ1-2; 8 bases are a match to TRBD1. CDR3 region: CASSLQDRDGGYTF. DNA for the CDR3: TGTGCCAGCAGCTTGCAGGACAGGGACGGGGGCTACACCTTC. The full variable domain, completed using reference TRBV5-4 and TRBJ1-2, is ETGVTQSPTHLIKTRGQQVTLRCSSQSGHNTVSWYQQALGQGPQFIFQYYREEENGRGNFPPRFSGLQFPNYSSELNVNALELDDSALYLCASSLQDRDGGYTFGSGTRLTVV.